The clone carrying this T cell receptor (beta chain) was observed at least ten times. The antigen is not known. This entry belongs to a study of T cells in Graves' hyperthyroidism and ophthalmopathy. Overall study findings and caveats: Separating ophthalmopathy from stable hyperthyroidism was achieved by a 13 V-J model. The model predicted ophthalmopathy a median roughly 6.3 months before onset.

RNA transcripts provided the source from which TCR beta CDR3 regions were amplified. Carried out on the TCR CDR3, a first-round RT-PCR used the HTBI primer set. TCRdb re-called the multiplex PCR reads through MiXCR, storing one row per CDR3 protein. This table has roughly 700,000 distinct CDR3 sequences, 11% to 15% appearing once. Unmatched junction bases numbered 2, after V lost 5 bases and J lost 5 bases. Germline lookup yields CDR1 DFQATT and CDR2 SNEGSKA (reference sequence). CDR3 size: 13 residues. Hyperthyroidism patients were newly diagnosed, had disease duration under 2 months, and were aged 18 to 65 years. Using more than 8 ml of fresh peripheral blood, PBMCs were prepared.

The V call is TRBV20-1, the J call TRBJ2-2; 10 bases fit TRBD1. Sample: blood. The clonotype originates from a woman under 30 with Graves' hyperthyroidism. CDR3 protein: CSARTGGTGELFF. DNA for the CDR3: TGCAGTGCTCGGACAGGGGGAACCGGGGAGCTGTTTTTT.